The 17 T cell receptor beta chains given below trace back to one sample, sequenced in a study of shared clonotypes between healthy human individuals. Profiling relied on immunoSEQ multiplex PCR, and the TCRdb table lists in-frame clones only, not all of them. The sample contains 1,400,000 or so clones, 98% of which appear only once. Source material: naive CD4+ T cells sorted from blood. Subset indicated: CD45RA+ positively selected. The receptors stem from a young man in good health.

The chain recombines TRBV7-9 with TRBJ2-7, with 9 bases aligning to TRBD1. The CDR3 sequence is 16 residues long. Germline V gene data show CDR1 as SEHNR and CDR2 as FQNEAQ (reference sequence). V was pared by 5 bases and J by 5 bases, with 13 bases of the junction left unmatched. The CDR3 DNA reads TGTGCCAGCAGCAAAACAGGGACAGGGATTCCCCACGAGCAGTACTTC. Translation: CASSKTGTGIPHEQYF.

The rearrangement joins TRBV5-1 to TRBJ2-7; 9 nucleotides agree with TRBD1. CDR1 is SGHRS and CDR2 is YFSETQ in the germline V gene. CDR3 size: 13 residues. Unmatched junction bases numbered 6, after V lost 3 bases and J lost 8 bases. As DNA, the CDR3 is TGCGCCAGCAGCTCGGGACAGGGTGTTAAGCAGTACTTC. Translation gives CASSSGQGVKQYF.

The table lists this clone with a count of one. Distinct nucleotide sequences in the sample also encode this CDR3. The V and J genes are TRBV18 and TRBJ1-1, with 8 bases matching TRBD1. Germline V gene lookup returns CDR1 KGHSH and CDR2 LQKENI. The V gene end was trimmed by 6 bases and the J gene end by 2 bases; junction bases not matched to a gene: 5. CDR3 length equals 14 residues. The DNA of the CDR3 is TGTGCCAGCTCGCGGGACAGGAAAAACACTGAAGCTTTCTTT. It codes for CASSRDRKNTEAFF.

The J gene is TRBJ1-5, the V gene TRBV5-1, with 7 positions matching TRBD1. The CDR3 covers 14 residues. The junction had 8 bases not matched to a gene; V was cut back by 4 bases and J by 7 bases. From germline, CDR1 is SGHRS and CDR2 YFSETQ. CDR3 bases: TGCGCCAGCAGCCGTACAGGGGAAGGACAGCCCCAGCATTTT. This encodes CASSRTGEGQPQHF.

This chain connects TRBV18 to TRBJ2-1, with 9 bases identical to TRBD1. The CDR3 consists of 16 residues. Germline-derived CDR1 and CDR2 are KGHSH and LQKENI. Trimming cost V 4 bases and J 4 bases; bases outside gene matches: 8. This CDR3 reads CASSQTTGGIYNEQFF. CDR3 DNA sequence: TGTGCCAGCTCACAGACAACAGGGGGCATATACAATGAGCAGTTCTTC.

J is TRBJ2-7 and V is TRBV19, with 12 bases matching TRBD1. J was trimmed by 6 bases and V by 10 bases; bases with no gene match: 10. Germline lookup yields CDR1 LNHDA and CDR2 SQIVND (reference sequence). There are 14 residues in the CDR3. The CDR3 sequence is CATAAGTGGSEQYF. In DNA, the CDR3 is TGTGCCACCGCAGCCGGGACAGGGGGCAGCGAGCAGTACTTC.

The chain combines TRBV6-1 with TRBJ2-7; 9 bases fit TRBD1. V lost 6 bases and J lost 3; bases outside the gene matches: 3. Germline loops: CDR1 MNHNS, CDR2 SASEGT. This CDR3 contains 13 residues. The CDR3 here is CASRGTGFYEQYF. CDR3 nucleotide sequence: TGTGCCAGCAGAGGGACAGGGTTCTACGAGCAGTACTTC.

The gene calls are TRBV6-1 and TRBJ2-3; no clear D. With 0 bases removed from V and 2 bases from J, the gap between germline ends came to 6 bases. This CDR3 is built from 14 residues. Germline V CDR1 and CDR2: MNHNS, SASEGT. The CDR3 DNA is TGTGCCAGCAGTGAAGCGCCAGTCACAGATACGCAGTATTTT. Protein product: CASSEAPVTDTQYF.

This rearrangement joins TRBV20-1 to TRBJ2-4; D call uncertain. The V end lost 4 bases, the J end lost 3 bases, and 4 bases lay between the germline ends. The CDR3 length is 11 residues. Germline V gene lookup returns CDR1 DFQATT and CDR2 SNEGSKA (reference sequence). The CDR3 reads CSAMSKNIQYF. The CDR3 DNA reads TGCAGTGCTATGAGCAAAAACATTCAGTACTTC.

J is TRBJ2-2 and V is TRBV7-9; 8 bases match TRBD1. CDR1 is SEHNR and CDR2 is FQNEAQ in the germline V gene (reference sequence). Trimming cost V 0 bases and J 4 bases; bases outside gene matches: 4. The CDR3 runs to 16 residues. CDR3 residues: CASSLAGTGITGELFF. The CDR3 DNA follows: TGTGCCAGCAGCTTAGCAGGGACAGGTATCACCGGGGAGCTGTTTTTT.

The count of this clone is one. The CDR3 DNA reads as TGTGCCAGCAGCTTAGGGGACGGGCGATTCAATCAGCCCCAGCATTTT. Its protein is CASSLGDGRFNQPQHF. This sequence joins TRBV7-9 and TRBJ1-5; a possible D gene is TRBD1 (5 bases). The germline V gene encodes CDR1 SEHNR and CDR2 FQNEAQ (reference sequence). The CDR3 runs 16 residues. V lost 1 base and J 3 bases, leaving 13 bases between the germline ends.

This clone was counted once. The DNA for the CDR3 is TGTGCCAGTAGCCCCACCCTCGGGGGTGAGCAGTTCTTC. Amino acid sequence: CASSPTLGGEQFF. The chain is built from TRBV19 and TRBJ2-1, with D possibly TRBD2 on 6 matching bases. V lost 6 bases, J lost 9 bases, and 15 bases lay in between. Per the germline V gene, CDR1 is LNHDA and CDR2 is SQIVND (reference sequence). The CDR3 extends over 13 amino acids.

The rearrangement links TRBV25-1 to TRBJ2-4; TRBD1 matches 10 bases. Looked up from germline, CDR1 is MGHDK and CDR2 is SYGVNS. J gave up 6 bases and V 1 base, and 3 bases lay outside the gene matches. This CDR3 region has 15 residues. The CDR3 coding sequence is TGTGCCAGCAGTGAATCAAGACAGGGGGCAAACATTCAGTACTTC. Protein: CASSESRQGANIQYF.

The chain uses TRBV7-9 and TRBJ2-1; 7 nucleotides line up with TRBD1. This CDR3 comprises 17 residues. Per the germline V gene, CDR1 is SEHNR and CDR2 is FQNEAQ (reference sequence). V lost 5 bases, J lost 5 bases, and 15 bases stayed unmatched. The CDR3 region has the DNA TGTGCCAGCAGCGGGCCGCGGACAGGACCGGGGAACAATGAGCAGTTCTTC. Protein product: CASSGPRTGPGNNEQFF.

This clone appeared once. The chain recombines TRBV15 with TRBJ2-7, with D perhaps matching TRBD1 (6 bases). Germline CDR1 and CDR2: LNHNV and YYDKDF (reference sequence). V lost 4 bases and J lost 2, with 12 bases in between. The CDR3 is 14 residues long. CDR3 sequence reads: CATSKGGSTYEQYF. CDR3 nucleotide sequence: TGTGCCACCAGCAAAGGGGGAAGCACCTACGAGCAGTACTTC.

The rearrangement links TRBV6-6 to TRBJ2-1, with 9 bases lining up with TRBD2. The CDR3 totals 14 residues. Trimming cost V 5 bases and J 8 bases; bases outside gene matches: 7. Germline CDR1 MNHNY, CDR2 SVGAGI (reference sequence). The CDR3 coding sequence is TGTGCCAGCAGTGCCGGGACTAGCCTTGATGAGCAGTTCTTC. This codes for CASSAGTSLDEQFF.

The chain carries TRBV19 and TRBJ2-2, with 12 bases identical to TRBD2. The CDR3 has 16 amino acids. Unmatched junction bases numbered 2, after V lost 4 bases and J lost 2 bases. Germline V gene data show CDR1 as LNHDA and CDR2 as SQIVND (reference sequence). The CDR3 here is CASSTGLAGNTGELFF. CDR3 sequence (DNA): TGTGCCAGTAGTACGGGACTAGCGGGCAACACCGGGGAGCTGTTTTTT.